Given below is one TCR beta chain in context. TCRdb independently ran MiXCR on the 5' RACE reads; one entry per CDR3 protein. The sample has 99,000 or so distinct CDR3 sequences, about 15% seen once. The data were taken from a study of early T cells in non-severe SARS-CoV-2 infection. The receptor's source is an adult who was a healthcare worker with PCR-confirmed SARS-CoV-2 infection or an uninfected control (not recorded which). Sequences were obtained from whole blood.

The CDR3 sequence is CSVLTGMNTEAFF. The DNA of the CDR3 is TGCAGCGTCCTAACAGGGATGAACACTGAAGCTTTCTTT. The rearrangement uses TRBV29-1 and TRBJ1-1; D perhaps matches TRBD1 (6 bases). This CDR3 is 13 amino acids long. The V and J ends lost 6 bases and 0 bases respectively, with 11 bases between them. Germline assignment: CDR1 SQVTM and CDR2 ANQGSEA. The whole variable domain, remainder taken from reference TRBV29-1 and TRBJ1-1, is SAVISQKPSRDICQRGTSLTIQCQVDSQVTMMFWYRQQPGQSLTLIATANQGSEATYESGFVIDKFPISRPNLTFSTLTVSNMSPEDSSIYLCSVLTGMNTEAFFGQGTRLTVV.